The clone carrying this TCR beta chain appeared a few times. The data derive from a study of beta chain features in type 1 diabetes. The germline V gene has CDR1 LNHDA and CDR2 SQIVND (reference sequence). V lost 7 bases and J lost 3, with 14 bases in between. The CDR3 runs to 14 residues. The whole isolated RNA underwent reverse transcription, so sequencing captured expressed TCRB transcripts. TCRdb keeps only in-frame clones here, not all; method: immunoSEQ multiplex PCR. Here the sample spans 620,000 or so clones, less than 20% being singletons. The source of this sequence is a man aged 18 to 29 in good health. The chain has TRBV19 and TRBJ2-3; the D gene is possibly TRBD2 (5 bases). Sequenced material: naive CD4+ T cells from blood. This CDR3 reads CASKQRRFTDTQYF. In DNA, the CDR3 is TGTGCCAGTAAGCAGCGGCGATTTACAGATACGCAGTATTTT.